This T cell receptor beta chain was captured in a study of cytomegalovirus exposure and HLA in healthy donors. The wider study: The Caucasian-associated ancestry cluster held about 80% of a few hundred genotyped donors. Notes on the study in general: Immune exposure data for these donors was limited to CMV serostatus. In a later analysis, donors in an Asian-associated ancestry cluster reportedly had fewer N-insertions in productive TCRs than the cohort mean.

This PCR relied on a set of 60 Vbeta primers and 13 Jbeta primers. Method: immunoSEQ multiplex PCR; TCRdb's copy keeps in-frame clones and lacks some. The sample holds 110,000 or so clones; about 76% are singletons and the top ten take roughly 8%. With regard to this clone: Its antigen is undetermined.

This CDR3 is 14 amino acids long. Germline V gene lookup returns CDR1 MNHEY and CDR2 SMNVEV (reference sequence). Trimming took off 6 bases at V and 7 bases at J, with 15 bases between the two ends. The sequence derives from a man in his forties in good health and CMV-seronegative. The gene calls are TRBV27 and TRBJ1-4; maybe TRBD1 (5 bases). The sequenced sample consisted of PBMCs. The CDR3 DNA follows: TGTGCCAGCAGAGGCACTTGGGGGGGTGAAAAACTGTTTTTT. Protein: CASRGTWGGEKLFF.